This T cell receptor beta chain is from a study of a mutant IDH1 vaccine in newly diagnosed glioma. Deletions cut 6 bases from V and 5 bases from J, with 13 bases between. The CDR3 runs to 13 residues. Germline values: CDR1 MNHNS, CDR2 SASEGT. This clone was counted between two and nine times. Antigen specificity is unknown. This table comes from immunoSEQ multiplex PCR, and its TCRdb copy is limited to in-frame clones, with some not included. The repertoire has over 55,000 clones, around 91% of them found once; the top ten carry more than 1.5%. Documented time point: week 11, during vaccination. Vaccinated patients received 300 ug of mutant IDH1 20-mer peptide per dose, with topical imiquimod.

Sample: PBMCs, taken from a glioma patient whose treatment included an IDH1 peptide vaccine. The chain carries TRBV6-1 and TRBJ1-1; D is unresolved. The receptor's source is a man between 35 and 55 years old with glioma. CDR3 coding DNA: TGTGCCAGCAGCTCCTTTCGAGGGACTGAAGCTTTCTTT. This encodes CASSSFRGTEAFF.